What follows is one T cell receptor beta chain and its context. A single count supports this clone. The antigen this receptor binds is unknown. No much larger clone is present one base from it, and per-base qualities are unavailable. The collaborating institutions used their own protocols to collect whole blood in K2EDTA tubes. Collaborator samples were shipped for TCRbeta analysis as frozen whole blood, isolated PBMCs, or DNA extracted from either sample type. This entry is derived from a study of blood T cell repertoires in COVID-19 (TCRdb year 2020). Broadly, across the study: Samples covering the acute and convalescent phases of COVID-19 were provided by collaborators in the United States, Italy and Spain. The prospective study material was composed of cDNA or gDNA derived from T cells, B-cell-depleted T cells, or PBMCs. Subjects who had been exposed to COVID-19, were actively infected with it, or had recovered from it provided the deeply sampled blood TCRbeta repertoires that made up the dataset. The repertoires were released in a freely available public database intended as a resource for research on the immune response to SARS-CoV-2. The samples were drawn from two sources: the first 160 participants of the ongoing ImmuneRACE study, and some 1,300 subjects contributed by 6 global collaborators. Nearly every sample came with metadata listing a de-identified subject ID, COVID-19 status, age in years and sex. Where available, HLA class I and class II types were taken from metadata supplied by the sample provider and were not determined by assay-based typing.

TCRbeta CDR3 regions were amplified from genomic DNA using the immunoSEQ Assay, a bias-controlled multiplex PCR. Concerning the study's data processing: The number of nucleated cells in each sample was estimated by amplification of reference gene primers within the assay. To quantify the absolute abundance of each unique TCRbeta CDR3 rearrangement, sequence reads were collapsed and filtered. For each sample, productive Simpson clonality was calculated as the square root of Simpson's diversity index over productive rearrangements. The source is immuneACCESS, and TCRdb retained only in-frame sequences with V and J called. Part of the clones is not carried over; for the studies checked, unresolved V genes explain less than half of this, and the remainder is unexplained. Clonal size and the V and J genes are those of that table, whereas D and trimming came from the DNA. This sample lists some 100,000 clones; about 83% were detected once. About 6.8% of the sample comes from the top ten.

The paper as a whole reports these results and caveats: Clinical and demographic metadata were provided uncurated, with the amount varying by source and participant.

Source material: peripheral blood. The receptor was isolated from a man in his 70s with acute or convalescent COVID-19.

The DNA reads TGTGCCAGCAGCGTCAAGAGAATTACCGGGGAGCTGTTTTTT. This codes for CASSVKRITGELFF. Here the chain combines TRBV7-2 and TRBJ2-2; the D gene is not confidently resolved. V and J lose 5 bases and 5 bases, and a span of 12 bases separates them. The germline V gene specifies SGHTA as CDR1 and FQGNSA as CDR2. The CDR3 measures 14 amino acids from cysteine to phenylalanine. Only the CDR3 DNA is retained, 42 bases long and in frame from the first base.